These 8 T cell receptor beta chains were all obtained from the same sample, sequenced in a study of Graves' ophthalmopathy and Graves' hyperthyroidism. Amplifying from RNA transcripts, the study obtained TCR beta CDR3 regions. In the first round, RT-PCR was carried out with HTBI primers, and a multiplex PCR formed the second round. TCRdb called the multiplex PCR reads again in MiXCR, with one record for every CDR3 protein. The repertoire holds about 480,000 distinct CDR3 sequences, with roughly an eighth as singletons. Source material: blood. The receptor set was obtained from a woman aged 25 to 45 with Graves' ophthalmopathy.

This clonotype was detected many times. This rearrangement joins TRBV20-1 to TRBJ1-6; 9 positions agree with TRBD1. Germline V gives CDR1 DFQATT, CDR2 SNEGSKA (reference sequence). CDR3 length: 12 residues. CDR3 sequence: CSRDRVCSPLHF. The CDR3 region has the DNA TGCAGCAGGGACAGGGTGTGTTCACCCCTCCACTTT.

This clonotype was recorded at least ten times. V is TRBV6-1 and J is TRBJ2-7, with D perhaps matching TRBD2 (5 bases). The length of the CDR3 is 14 residues. Germline V gives CDR1 MNHNS, CDR2 SASEGT. Trimming pared 8 bases from V and 4 bases from J, leaving 18 bases between. The CDR3, as DNA: TGTGCCAGCGGGAGACCCCTCGGGTTTTACGAGCAGTACTTC. Its protein is CASGRPLGFYEQYF.

This clonotype was counted many times. The chain employs TRBV3-1 and TRBJ1-1; no firm D call. The CDR3 is 13 amino acids. Deletions cut 4 bases from V and 5 bases from J, with 11 bases between. The V gene's germline CDR1 is LGHDT and CDR2 YNNKEL (reference sequence). CDR3 DNA sequence: TGTGCCAGCAGCCGGGTCTTCGGGACTGAAGCTTTCTTT. Protein product: CASSRVFGTEAFF.

The chain combines TRBV6-1 with TRBJ1-5, with 9 bases fitting TRBD1. V shed 5 bases, J shed 1 base, and the junction held 9 bases outside the gene matches. This CDR3 is built from 17 residues. Germline CDR1 MNHNS, CDR2 SASEGT. Here the CDR3 DNA reads TGTGCCAGCAGTCTAAGGACAGGGGACTCCAGCAATCAGCCCCAGCATTTT. It translates to CASSLRTGDSSNQPQHF.

This clonotype was counted many times. This chain uses TRBV28 with TRBJ1-2; no clear D. There are 13 residues in the CDR3. From germline, CDR1 is MDHEN and CDR2 SYDVKM. The ends were cut back, 3 bases at V and 1 base at J, with 6 bases in the middle. In DNA, the CDR3 is TGTGCCAGCAGTTTGAACAGTAACTATGGCTACACCTTC. Residues: CASSLNSNYGYTF.

The rearrangement uses TRBV6-1 and TRBJ1-1; D unresolved. With 2 bases removed from V and 5 bases from J, the gap between germline ends came to 12 bases. The CDR3 runs 14 residues. The germline V gene has CDR1 MNHNS and CDR2 SASEGT. The CDR3 region is CASSEYSRRTEAFF. The CDR3 bases are TGTGCCAGCAGTGAATATTCCCGGAGGACTGAAGCTTTCTTT.

At least ten counts were recorded for this clonotype. This chain uses TRBV9 with TRBJ1-2; no firm D call. This CDR3 contains 16 residues. The V end was cut by 0 bases, the J end by 8 bases, with 20 bases between. Germline loops: CDR1 SGDLS, CDR2 YYNGEE. The CDR3: CASSVDGWNAQRGYTF. The CDR3 nucleotides are TGTGCCAGCAGCGTAGACGGCTGGAACGCTCAGCGGGGCTACACCTTC. Full variable domain (rest looked up from reference TRBV9 and TRBJ1-2): DSGVTQTPKHLITATGQRVTLRCSPRSGDLSVYWYQQSLDQGLQFLIQYYNGEERAKGNILERFSAQQFPDLHSELNLSSLELGDSALYFCASSVDGWNAQRGYTFGSGTRLTVV.

This clonotype was seen at least ten times. The chain carries TRBV4-1 and TRBJ2-2, with 10 bases lining up with TRBD2. The CDR3 runs 16 residues. V shed 5 bases and J 5 bases; nucleotides not matched to a gene: 8. Germline V gene data show CDR1 as MGHRA and CDR2 as YSYEKL. CDR3 in DNA: TGCGCCAGCAGCAACCTAGCGGGAGAGGATACCGGGGAGCTGTTTTTT. Translation gives CASSNLAGEDTGELFF.